A selection of T cell receptor beta chains follows, all from one sample in a study of spatial heterogeneity in lung cancer. TCRdb re-called the 5' RACE reads through MiXCR, storing one row per CDR3 protein. Found here are about 5,500 distinct CDR3 sequences, roughly an eighth of them singletons; the top ten hold approximately 16%. The source was normal lung tissue next to the tumor, collected at surgery. All receptors come from a male donor with early-stage non-small cell lung cancer. Both conserved end residues are part of each CDR3. The order of the fields is CDR3 length, clone size, V gene, J gene, D gene, CDR3 protein, CDR3 DNA. The D gene is left open where the match is weak. Clone size, where shown, is once, few, many, or a class for clones that have expanded.

length: 14
size: many
V: TRBV20-1
J: TRBJ2-3
D: NA
CDR3: CSARAGVGTDTQYF
DNA: TGCAGTGCTAGAGCTGGGGTAGGCACAGATACGCAGTATTTT

length: 12
size: many
V: TRBV20-1
J: TRBJ1-5
D: NA
CDR3: CSARVGLEPQHF
DNA: TGCAGTGCTAGAGTCGGGCTGGAGCCCCAGCATTTT

length: 11
size: many
V: TRBV29-1
J: TRBJ1-1
D: NA
CDR3: CSVEKNTEAFF
DNA: TGCAGCGTTGAAAAGAACACTGAAGCTTTCTTT

length: 14
size: many
V: TRBV2
J: TRBJ1-4
D: TRBD1
CDR3: CASREDRGVSPVFF
DNA: TGTGCCAGCAGAGAGGACAGGGGCGTGAGCCCAGTGTTTTTT

length: 18
size: medium-sized
V: TRBV14
J: TRBJ2-3
D: NA
CDR3: CASSQGKGRTPSTDTQYF
DNA: TGTGCCAGCAGCCAAGGGAAGGGACGAACCCCTAGCACAGATACGCAGTATTTT

length: 13
size: medium-sized
V: TRBV29-1
J: TRBJ2-3
D: NA
CDR3: CSVGYSSRDTQYF
DNA: TGCAGCGTTGGATACAGTTCCAGGGATACGCAGTATTTT

length: 13
size: many
V: TRBV6-2/TRBV6-3
J: TRBJ2-2
D: NA
CDR3: CASSYLTAGELFF
DNA: TGTGCCAGCAGTTACTTAACGGCGGGGGAGCTGTTTTTT

length: 12
size: many
V: TRBV27
J: TRBJ2-5
D: NA
CDR3: CAASVPSSTQYF
DNA: TGTGCCGCCTCAGTCCCCTCGTCGACCCAGTACTTC

length: 16
size: medium-sized
V: TRBV9
J: TRBJ2-2
D: TRBD2
CDR3: CASSVSSGSYTGELFF
DNA: TGTGCCAGCAGCGTAAGCAGCGGGAGTTACACCGGGGAGCTGTTTTTT

length: 11
size: medium-sized
V: TRBV7-2
J: TRBJ2-5
D: NA
CDR3: CASSYGETQYF
DNA: TGTGCCAGCAGCTACGGGGAGACCCAGTACTTC

length: 15
size: medium-sized
V: TRBV18
J: TRBJ2-7
D: TRBD1
CDR3: CASSPLGDSSYEQYF
DNA: TGTGCCAGCTCACCACTCGGGGACAGTTCCTACGAGCAGTACTTC

length: 15
size: medium-sized
V: TRBV11-2
J: TRBJ2-1
D: TRBD1
CDR3: CASSSRSRGYNEQFF
DNA: TGTGCCAGCAGCTCGCGTAGCAGGGGGTACAATGAGCAGTTCTTC

length: 15
size: many
V: TRBV12-5
J: TRBJ2-3
D: TRBD2
CDR3: CASGGTSGRIDTQYF
DNA: TGTGCTAGTGGTGGGACTAGCGGGAGAATAGATACGCAGTATTTT

length: 13
size: many
V: TRBV18
J: TRBJ2-1
D: TRBD2
CDR3: CASSPGTKNEQFF
DNA: TGTGCCAGCTCTCCCGGGACTAAAAATGAGCAGTTCTTC

length: 14
size: many
V: TRBV5-6
J: TRBJ1-3
D: NA
CDR3: CASTREGTGNTIYF
DNA: TGTGCCAGCACTCGGGAGGGTACTGGAAACACCATATATTTT

length: 17
size: many
V: TRBV6-2/TRBV6-3
J: TRBJ2-1
D: NA
CDR3: CASSPSRLGGRPNEQFF
DNA: TGTGCCAGCAGCCCAAGCAGACTCGGCGGCAGGCCCAATGAGCAGTTCTTC

length: 16
size: medium-sized
V: TRBV7-3
J: TRBJ1-6
D: NA
CDR3: CASSLLNRETNSPLHF
DNA: TGTGCCAGCAGCTTACTCAACAGAGAAACAAATTCACCCCTCCACTTT

length: 14
size: many
V: TRBV7-2
J: TRBJ2-2
D: NA
CDR3: CASRGGPDTGELFF
DNA: TGTGCCAGCAGGGGGGGCCCGGACACCGGGGAGCTGTTTTTT

length: 10
size: NA
V: TRBV20-1
J: TRBJ1-5
D: NA
CDR3: CSARDVTQHF
DNA: TGCAGTGCTAGAGATGTGACCCAGCATTTT

length: 18
size: many
V: TRBV3-1
J: TRBJ2-2
D: NA
CDR3: CASSQDFDRTENTGELFF
DNA: TGTGCCAGCAGCCAAGATTTTGACAGGACAGAGAACACCGGGGAGCTGTTTTTT

length: 14
size: medium-sized
V: TRBV5-1
J: TRBJ2-3
D: NA
CDR3: CASSPGQETDTQYF
DNA: TGCGCCAGCAGCCCGGGACAAGAAACAGATACGCAGTATTTT

length: 14
size: NA
V: TRBV20-1
J: TRBJ2-7
D: TRBD1
CDR3: CSASGTGSTYEQYF
DNA: TGCAGTGCCTCCGGGACAGGGTCGACCTACGAGCAGTACTTC

length: 15
size: medium-sized
V: TRBV20-1
J: TRBJ2-7
D: TRBD1
CDR3: CSARVRGRLTYEQYF
DNA: TGCAGTGCTAGAGTTAGGGGGCGTCTGACCTACGAGCAGTACTTC

length: 14
size: NA
V: TRBV20-1
J: TRBJ2-7
D: TRBD2
CDR3: CSAKSGSDPYEQYF
DNA: TGCAGTGCAAAAAGCGGGAGCGACCCCTACGAGCAGTACTTC

length: 15
size: medium-sized
V: TRBV6-2/TRBV6-3
J: TRBJ1-5
D: NA
CDR3: CASRGTGNSNQPQHF
DNA: TGTGCCAGCAGGGGTACAGGGAATAGCAATCAGCCCCAGCATTTT

length: 15
size: many
V: TRBV20-1
J: TRBJ2-5
D: NA
CDR3: CSAIRAVSGGKTQYF
DNA: TGCAGTGCCATTCGAGCGGTCAGCGGTGGGAAGACCCAGTACTTC

length: 19
size: many
V: TRBV6-5
J: TRBJ2-1
D: TRBD2
CDR3: CASSYFGLAGGLLYNEQFF
DNA: TGTGCCAGCAGTTACTTCGGCCTAGCGGGAGGCCTTCTATACAATGAGCAGTTCTTC

length: 15
size: few
V: TRBV7-9
J: TRBJ1-1
D: NA
CDR3: CASSPSGGMNTEAFF
DNA: TGTGCCAGCAGTCCGAGCGGGGGAATGAACACTGAAGCTTTCTTT